One and the same sample provided the 19 T cell receptor beta chains below, sequenced in a study of blood T cell repertoires in COVID-19. This table comes from immunoSEQ multiplex PCR, and its TCRdb copy is limited to in-frame clones, with some not included. Altogether 300,000 to 400,000 clones are present, 80% to 90% being singletons, with the ten largest covering about 4.7%. Sequenced: PBMCs or T cells enriched from blood (not recorded which). All receptors derive from a man aged 30 to 39 who had recovered from COVID-19.

This clone turned up a few times. This specimen includes other DNA sequences encoding the same CDR3. In DNA, the CDR3 is TGTGCCAGCAGCCTTAGCGGGGGGGCCTACGAGCAGTACTTC. Translation gives CASSLSGGAYEQYF. The chain links TRBV6-5 to TRBJ2-7, with 11 bases fitting TRBD2. Germline V gene sequence: CDR1 MNHEY, CDR2 SVGAGI. The CDR3 sequence is 14 residues long. The ends lost 6 bases at V and 2 bases at J; junction bases unmatched: 3.

CDR3 in DNA: TGTGCCAGCAGCTTAGAGGTGGCAGGTGGGAGGGAGACCCAGTACTTC. Its protein product is CASSLEVAGGRETQYF. This chain connects TRBV11-2 to TRBJ2-5; D may be TRBD2 (6 bases). Trimming removed 0 bases at V and 5 bases at J, with 16 bases between. Germline values: CDR1 SGHAT, CDR2 FQNNGV. The CDR3 consists of 16 residues.

This clone showed up just once. An end of the junction differs from the germline gene, which may be a read error. The chain couples TRBV7-6 to TRBJ2-1, with TRBD1 matching 9 bases. Germline loops: CDR1 SGHVS, CDR2 FNYEAQ. The CDR3 has 16 residues. CDR3 nucleotides: TGTGCCAGCAGCAGAACCTCGGGACAGGGCTACGATGAGCAGTTCTTC. The encoded protein is CASSRTSGQGYDEQFF. Full variable domain (missing parts from reference TRBV7-6 and TRBJ2-1): GAGVSQSPRYKVTKRGQDVALRCDPISGHVSLYWYRQALGQGPEFLTYFNYEAQQDKSGLPNDRFSAERPEGSISTLTIQRTEQRDSAMYRCASSRTSGQGYDEQFFGPGTRLTVL.

The J gene is TRBJ2-2, the V gene TRBV9; 7 nucleotides line up with TRBD2. Trimming at V came to 0 bases and at J to 0 bases, leaving 5 bases not matched to a gene. The V gene's germline CDR1 is SGDLS and CDR2 YYNGEE. The CDR3 sequence is 17 residues long. CDR3 protein: CASSVGSLAANTGELFF. CDR3 in DNA: TGTGCCAGCAGCGTAGGAAGCCTAGCGGCGAACACCGGGGAGCTGTTTTTT. The full variable domain, its missing parts supplied by reference TRBV9 and TRBJ2-2, is DSGVTQTPKHLITATGQRVTLRCSPRSGDLSVYWYQQSLDQGLQFLIQYYNGEERAKGNILERFSAQQFPDLHSELNLSSLELGDSALYFCASSVGSLAANTGELFFGEGSRLTVL.

The V and J genes are TRBV7-9 and TRBJ2-7; perhaps TRBD1 as D (7 bases). Germline V lookup: CDR1 SEHNR, CDR2 FQNEAQ (reference sequence). Deletions cut 6 bases from V and 5 bases from J, with 23 bases between. The CDR3 consists of 16 residues. The CDR3 reads CASRPRSQGGANEQYF. CDR3 DNA: TGTGCCAGCAGACCTCGTTCTCAGGGGGGTGCCAACGAGCAGTACTTC.

The chain links TRBV7-9 to TRBJ1-4; 9 nucleotides align to TRBD1. This CDR3 has 15 residues. The germline gives CDR1 SEHNR, CDR2 FQNEAQ (reference sequence). Germline trimming cut 4 bases from V and 8 bases from J; bases unmatched to any gene: 8. The CDR3 region has the DNA TGTGCCAGCAGCTGGGGGGACAGGGTTGAAGAAAAACTGTTTTTT. It yields the protein CASSWGDRVEEKLFF.

This chain joins TRBV30 and TRBJ2-7, with D hard to call. This CDR3 has 11 residues. Trimming left V 1 base short and J 4 bases short, with 5 bases between. Germline V gene data show CDR1 as GTSNPN and CDR2 as SVGIG (reference sequence). CDR3 amino acids: CAWSAQYEQYF. The CDR3, as DNA: TGTGCCTGGAGTGCCCAGTACGAGCAGTACTTC. Based on the CDR3 plus reference TRBV30 and TRBJ2-7, the full variable domain is SQTIHQWPATLVQPVGSPLSLECTVEGTSNPNLYWYRQAAGRGLQLLFYSVGIGQISSEVPQNLSASRPQDRQFILSSKKLLLSDSGFYLCAWSAQYEQYFGPGTRLTVT.

V and J are TRBV27 and TRBJ2-1, with 10 bases lining up with TRBD2. With V trimmed by 5 bases and J by 8 bases, 18 bases remained unmatched. Germline V CDR1 and CDR2: MNHEY, SMNVEV (reference sequence). The CDR3 consists of 18 residues. The chain's CDR3 is CASSRNSGGHPFGDEQFF. CDR3 bases: TGTGCCAGCAGTAGAAATAGCGGGGGGCATCCTTTCGGCGATGAGCAGTTCTTC.

This chain links TRBV5-6 with TRBJ1-4; the match to TRBD1 covers 10 bases. CDR1 and CDR2 (germline): SGHDT, YYEEEE. V lost 3 bases and J lost 0; bases outside the gene matches: 8. The CDR3 sequence is 18 residues long. This chain's CDR3 is CASSWDRGQVSTNEKLFF. The CDR3 DNA is TGTGCCAGCAGCTGGGACAGGGGCCAGGTCTCAACTAATGAAAAACTGTTTTTT.

This clone was found once. This chain joins TRBV5-5 and TRBJ1-1, with D unclear. There are 13 residues in the CDR3. Germline CDR1 reads SGHKS; CDR2 reads YYEKEE (reference sequence). The V end was cut by 0 bases, the J end by 4 bases, with 7 bases between. The CDR3 region is CASSLAGVTEAFF. For the CDR3, the DNA is TGTGCCAGCAGCTTGGCGGGAGTCACTGAAGCTTTCTTT.

V gene TRBV2 combines with J gene TRBJ1-2; TRBD1 might be the D (5 bases). The ends were cut back, 6 bases at V and 2 bases at J, with 13 bases in the middle. This CDR3 has 14 amino acids. Germline CDR1 and CDR2: SNHLY and FYNNEI. CDR3 loop: CASRASGWNYGYTF. In DNA, the CDR3 is TGTGCCAGCAGGGCTTCAGGGTGGAACTATGGCTACACCTTC.

The V gene is TRBV27, the J gene TRBJ1-5; 9 positions agree with TRBD1. There are 17 residues in the CDR3. Germline CDR1 MNHEY, CDR2 SMNVEV (reference sequence). V gave up 4 bases and J gave up 0 bases; unmatched junction bases: 7. CDR3 residues: CASSYRQGGSSNQPQHF. CDR3 bases: TGTGCCAGCAGTTACCGACAGGGGGGGAGTAGCAATCAGCCCCAGCATTTT.

The CDR3 bases are TGTGCCAGTAGTATGGTGGTCGGGTTTGAAGCTTTCTTT. Its protein is CASSMVVGFEAFF. The chain employs TRBV19 and TRBJ1-1; D ambiguous. The V gene lost 3 bases and the J gene lost 7 bases, with 12 bases spanning the gap. The CDR3 runs 13 residues. Germline V gene lookup returns CDR1 LNHDA and CDR2 SQIVND (reference sequence).

This clone was seen once. The gene calls are TRBV14 and TRBJ1-6; the D gene is possibly TRBD1 (5 bases). From germline, CDR1 is SGHDN and CDR2 FVKESK. The V end was cut by 3 bases, the J end by 9 bases, with 15 bases between. This CDR3 is built from 15 residues. The CDR3 DNA sequence: TGTGCCAGCAGCCAGGGGACCCCGGGGGGTTCACCCCTCCACTTT. Translating gives CASSQGTPGGSPLHF.

This rearrangement joins TRBV20-1 to TRBJ2-1, with 11 bases lining up with TRBD2. The CDR3 is made up of 14 amino acids. CDR1 and CDR2 from the germline V gene are DFQATT and SNEGSKA (reference sequence). J was trimmed by 4 bases and V by 3 bases; bases with no gene match: 2. CDR3 loop: CSASSGGEYNEQFF. CDR3 DNA sequence: TGCAGTGCTAGTAGCGGGGGGGAGTACAATGAGCAGTTCTTC.

The chain carries TRBV6-4 and TRBJ2-3; 9 bases are shared with TRBD2. The CDR3 covers 21 residues. CDR1 is MRHNA and CDR2 is SNTAGT in the germline V gene. V shed 1 base, J shed 2 bases, and the junction held 19 bases outside the gene matches. The CDR3 sequence is CASSDFDGSTRLAVTTDTQYF. CDR3 coding DNA: TGTGCCAGCAGTGACTTCGACGGATCCACGAGACTAGCGGTTACCACAGATACGCAGTATTTT.

V usage is TRBV5-1 and J usage is TRBJ2-3, with D perhaps TRBD2 (6 bases). CDR3 length: 15 residues. Germline V gene lookup returns CDR1 SGHRS and CDR2 YFSETQ. V was trimmed by 2 bases and J by 2 bases, leaving 12 bases between them. The DNA for the CDR3 is TGCGCCAGCAGCTTAGGGACTCAAATCACAGATACGCAGTATTTT. Protein: CASSLGTQITDTQYF.

CDR3 in DNA: TGTGCCAGCAGTGTTAGGACATCGGGGGATTCACCCCTCCACTTT. Translation gives CASSVRTSGDSPLHF. The gene calls are TRBV2 and TRBJ1-6; a possible D gene is TRBD1 (5 bases). CDR1 is SNHLY and CDR2 is FYNNEI in the germline V gene. The CDR3 loop spans 15 amino acids. V was shortened by 4 bases and J by 8 bases, with 15 bases between the two germline ends. Combining the CDR3 with reference TRBV2 and TRBJ1-6 gives the whole variable domain EPEVTQTPSHQVTQMGQEVILRCVPISNHLYFYWYRQILGQKVEFLVSFYNNEISEKSEIFDDQFSVERPDGSNFTLKIRSTKLEDSAMYFCASSVRTSGDSPLHFGNGTRLTVT.

The rearrangement uses TRBV5-8 and TRBJ2-7; D call uncertain. The germline V gene encodes CDR1 SGHTS and CDR2 YDEGEE. Trimming removed 4 bases at V and 2 bases at J, with 13 bases between. The CDR3 loop spans 14 amino acids. The CDR3, as DNA: TGTGCCAGCAGCCAACAGATGGCAGCCTACGAGCAGTACTTC. Protein sequence: CASSQQMAAYEQYF.